This TCR beta chain was found in a study of identical twins. As concerns this clonotype: What it binds is not known.

Study conclusions and caveats: The study reached conclusions through statistical analysis that was cross-sectional, not following the same donors. Partly confounded zero-insertion analyses could result from invariant MAIT and iNKT cells.

Template switching created a universal primer site, and the cDNA included unique molecular identifiers. TCRdb analysed the 5' RACE reads with MiXCR anew, one entry per CDR3 protein. Here the sample spans some 460,000 distinct CDR3 sequences, approximately 14% being singletons. Germline V gene data show CDR1 as DFQATT and CDR2 as SNEGSKA (reference sequence). The V gene end was trimmed by 5 bases and the J gene end by 7 bases; junction bases not matched to a gene: 12. This CDR3 has 15 amino acids. All donors were healthy Caucasians. The same sample was also used in a study of yellow fever vaccine responses in identical twins.

Sequenced input: CD4+ T cells sorted from blood. The chain employs TRBV20-1 and TRBJ2-1; 9 nucleotides agree with TRBD2. The clonotype originates from a woman between 18 and 29 years old in good health. This CDR3 is CSAWRAGGKSNEQFF. The CDR3 DNA is TGCAGTGCTTGGCGAGCGGGAGGCAAATCAAATGAGCAGTTCTTC.